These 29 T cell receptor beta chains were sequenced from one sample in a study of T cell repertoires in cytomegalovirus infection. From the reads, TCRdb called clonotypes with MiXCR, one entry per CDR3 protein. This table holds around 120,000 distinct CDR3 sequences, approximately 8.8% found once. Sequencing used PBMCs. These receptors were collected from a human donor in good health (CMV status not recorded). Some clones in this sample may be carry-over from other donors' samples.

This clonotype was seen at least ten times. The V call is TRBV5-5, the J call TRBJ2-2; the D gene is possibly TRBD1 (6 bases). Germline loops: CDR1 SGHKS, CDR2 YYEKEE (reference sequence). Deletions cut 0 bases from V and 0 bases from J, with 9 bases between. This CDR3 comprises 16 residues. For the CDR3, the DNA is TGTGCCAGCAGCTTGGGGGGACACCCGAACACCGGGGAGCTGTTTTTT. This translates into CASSLGGHPNTGELFF.

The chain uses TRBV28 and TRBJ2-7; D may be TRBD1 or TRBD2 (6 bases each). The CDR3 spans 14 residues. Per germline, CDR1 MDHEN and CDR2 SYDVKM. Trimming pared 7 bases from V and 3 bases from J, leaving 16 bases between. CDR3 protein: CASTPGGGLYEQYF. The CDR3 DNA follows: TGTGCCAGCACCCCTGGAGGGGGACTCTACGAGCAGTACTTC. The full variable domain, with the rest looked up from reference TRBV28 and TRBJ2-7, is DVKVTQSSRYLVKRTGEKVFLECVQDMDHENMFWYRQDPGLGLRLIYFSYDVKMKEKGDIPEGYSVSREKKERFSLILESASTNQTSMYLCASTPGGGLYEQYFGPGTRLTVT.

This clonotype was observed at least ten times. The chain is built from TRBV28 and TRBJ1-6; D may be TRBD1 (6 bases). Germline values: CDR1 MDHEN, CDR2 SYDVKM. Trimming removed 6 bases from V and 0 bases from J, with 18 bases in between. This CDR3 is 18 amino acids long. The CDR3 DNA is TGTGCCAGCAGCTGGGGACATCCTCGGGGCTCCTATAATTCACCCCTCCACTTT. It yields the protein CASSWGHPRGSYNSPLHF. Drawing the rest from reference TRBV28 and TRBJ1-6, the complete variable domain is DVKVTQSSRYLVKRTGEKVFLECVQDMDHENMFWYRQDPGLGLRLIYFSYDVKMKEKGDIPEGYSVSREKKERFSLILESASTNQTSMYLCASSWGHPRGSYNSPLHFGNGTRLTVT.

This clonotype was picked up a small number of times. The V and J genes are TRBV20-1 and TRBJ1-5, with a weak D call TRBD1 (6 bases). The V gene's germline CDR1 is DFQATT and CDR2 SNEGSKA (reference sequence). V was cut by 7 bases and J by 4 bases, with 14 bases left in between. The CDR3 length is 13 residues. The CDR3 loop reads CSVRDILNQPQHF. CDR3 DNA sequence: TGCAGTGTCCGGGACATACTGAATCAGCCCCAGCATTTT.

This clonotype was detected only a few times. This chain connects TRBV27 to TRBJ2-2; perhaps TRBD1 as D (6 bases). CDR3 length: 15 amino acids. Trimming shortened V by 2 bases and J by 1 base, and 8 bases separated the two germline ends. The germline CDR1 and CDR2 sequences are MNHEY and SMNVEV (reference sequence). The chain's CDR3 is CASSLGQLNTGELFF. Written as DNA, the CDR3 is TGTGCCAGCAGTTTAGGACAGCTGAACACCGGGGAGCTGTTTTTT.

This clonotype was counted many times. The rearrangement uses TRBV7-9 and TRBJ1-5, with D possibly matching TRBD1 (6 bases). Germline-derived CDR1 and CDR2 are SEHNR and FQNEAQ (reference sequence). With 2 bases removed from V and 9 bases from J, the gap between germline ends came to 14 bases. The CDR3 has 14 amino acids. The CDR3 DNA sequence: TGTGCCAGCAGCTTACTAACGGACAGTGGGCCCCAGCATTTT. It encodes CASSLLTDSGPQHF.

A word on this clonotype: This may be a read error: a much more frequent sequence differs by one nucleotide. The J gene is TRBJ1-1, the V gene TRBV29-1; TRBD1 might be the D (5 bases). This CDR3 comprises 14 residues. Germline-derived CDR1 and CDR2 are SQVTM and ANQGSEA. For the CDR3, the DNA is TGCAGCGTACCCGGAGGGGCTCTTAACACTGAAGCTTTATTT. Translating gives CSVPGGALNTEALF.

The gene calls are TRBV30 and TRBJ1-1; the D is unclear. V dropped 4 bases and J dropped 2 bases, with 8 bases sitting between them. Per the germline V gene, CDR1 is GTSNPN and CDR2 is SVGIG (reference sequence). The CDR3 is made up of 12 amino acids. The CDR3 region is CAWTLSNTEAFF. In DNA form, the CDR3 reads TGTGCCTGGACCTTGAGCAACACTGAAGCTTTCTTT.

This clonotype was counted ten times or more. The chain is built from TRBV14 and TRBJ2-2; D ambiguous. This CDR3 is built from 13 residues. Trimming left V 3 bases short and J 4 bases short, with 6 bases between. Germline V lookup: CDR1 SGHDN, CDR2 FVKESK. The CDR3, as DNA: TGTGCCAGCAGCCAGCAATTCACCGGGGAGCTGTTTTTT. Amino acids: CASSQQFTGELFF.

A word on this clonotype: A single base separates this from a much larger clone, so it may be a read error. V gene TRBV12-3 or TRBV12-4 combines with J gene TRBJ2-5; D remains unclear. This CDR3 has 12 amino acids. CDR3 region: CASKAIKETQHF. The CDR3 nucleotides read TGTGCCAGCAAGGCCATTAAGGAGACCCAGCACTTC.

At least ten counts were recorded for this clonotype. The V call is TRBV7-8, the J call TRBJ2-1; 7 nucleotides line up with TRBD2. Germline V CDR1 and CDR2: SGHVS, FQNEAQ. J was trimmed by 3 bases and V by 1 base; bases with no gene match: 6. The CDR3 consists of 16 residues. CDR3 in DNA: TGTGCCAGCAGCTTAGAGGCTAGCGGTTTCTACAATGAGCAGTTCTTC. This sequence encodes CASSLEASGFYNEQFF.

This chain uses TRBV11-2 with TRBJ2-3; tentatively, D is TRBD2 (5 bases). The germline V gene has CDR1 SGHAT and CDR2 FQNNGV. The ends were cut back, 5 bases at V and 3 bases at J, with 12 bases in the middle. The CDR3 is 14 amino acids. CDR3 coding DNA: TGTGCCAGCAGCGTAAGAGGGATGACAGATACGCAGTATTTT. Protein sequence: CASSVRGMTDTQYF.

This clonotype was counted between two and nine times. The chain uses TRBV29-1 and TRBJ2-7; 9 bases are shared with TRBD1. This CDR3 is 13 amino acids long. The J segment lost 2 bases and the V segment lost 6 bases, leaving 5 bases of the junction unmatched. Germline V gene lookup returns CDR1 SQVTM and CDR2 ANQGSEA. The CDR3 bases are TGCAGCGTCAGGACAGGGGTGGCCTACGAGCAGTACTTC. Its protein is CSVRTGVAYEQYF.

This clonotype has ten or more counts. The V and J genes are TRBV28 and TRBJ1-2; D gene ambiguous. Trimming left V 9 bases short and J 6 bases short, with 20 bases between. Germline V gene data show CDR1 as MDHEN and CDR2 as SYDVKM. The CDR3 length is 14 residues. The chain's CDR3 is CASLIRGYSNGYTF. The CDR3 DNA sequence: TGTGCCAGTCTTATAAGAGGGTATTCGAATGGCTACACCTTC.

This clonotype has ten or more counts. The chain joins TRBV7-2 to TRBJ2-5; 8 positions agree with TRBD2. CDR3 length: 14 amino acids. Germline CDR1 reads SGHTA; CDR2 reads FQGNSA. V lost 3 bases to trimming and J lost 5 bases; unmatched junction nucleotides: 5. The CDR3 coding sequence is TGTGCCAGCAGCTTTCTAACTAGCGGCGAGACCCAGTACTTC. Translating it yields CASSFLTSGETQYF.

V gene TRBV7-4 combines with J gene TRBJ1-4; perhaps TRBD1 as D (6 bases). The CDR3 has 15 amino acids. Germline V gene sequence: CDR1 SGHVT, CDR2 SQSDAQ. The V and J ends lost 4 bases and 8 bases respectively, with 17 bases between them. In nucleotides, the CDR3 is TGTGCCAGCAGCTCCCCGGGACCCCAGGGGGAAAAACTGTTTTTT. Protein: CASSSPGPQGEKLFF.

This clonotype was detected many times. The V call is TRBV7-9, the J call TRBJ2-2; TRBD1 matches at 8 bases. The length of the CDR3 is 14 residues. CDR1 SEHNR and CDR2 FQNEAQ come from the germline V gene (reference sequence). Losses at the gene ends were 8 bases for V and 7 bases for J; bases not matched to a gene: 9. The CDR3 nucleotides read TGTGCCAGCCCCTGGGGGACAGGCGACGGGGAGCTGTTTTTT. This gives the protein CASPWGTGDGELFF.

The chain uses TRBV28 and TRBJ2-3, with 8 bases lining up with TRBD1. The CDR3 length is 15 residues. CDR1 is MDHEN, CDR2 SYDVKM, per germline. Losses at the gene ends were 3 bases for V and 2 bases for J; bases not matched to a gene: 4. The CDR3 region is CASSLTGDLTDTQYF. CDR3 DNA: TGTGCCAGCAGTTTGACAGGGGACCTCACAGATACGCAGTATTTT.

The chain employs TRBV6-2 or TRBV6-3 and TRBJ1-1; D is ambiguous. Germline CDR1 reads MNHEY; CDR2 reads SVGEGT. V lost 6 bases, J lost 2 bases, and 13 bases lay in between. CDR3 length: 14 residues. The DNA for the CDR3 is TGTGCCAGCAGAAGTCAGAGACCTAACACTGAAGCTTTCTTT. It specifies CASRSQRPNTEAFF.

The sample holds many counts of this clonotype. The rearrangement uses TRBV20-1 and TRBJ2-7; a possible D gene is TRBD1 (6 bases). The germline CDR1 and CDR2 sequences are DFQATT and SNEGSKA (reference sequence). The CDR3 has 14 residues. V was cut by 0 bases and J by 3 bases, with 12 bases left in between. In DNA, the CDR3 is TGCAGTGCTAGAGATCCCGCCAGGGGCTACGAGCAGTACTTC. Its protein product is CSARDPARGYEQYF.

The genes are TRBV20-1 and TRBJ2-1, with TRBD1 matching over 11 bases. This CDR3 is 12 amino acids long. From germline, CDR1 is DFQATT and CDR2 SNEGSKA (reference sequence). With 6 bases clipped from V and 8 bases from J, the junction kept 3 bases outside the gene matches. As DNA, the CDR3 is TGCAGTGCCTCGGACAGGGGGCATGAGCAGTTCTTC. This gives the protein CSASDRGHEQFF.

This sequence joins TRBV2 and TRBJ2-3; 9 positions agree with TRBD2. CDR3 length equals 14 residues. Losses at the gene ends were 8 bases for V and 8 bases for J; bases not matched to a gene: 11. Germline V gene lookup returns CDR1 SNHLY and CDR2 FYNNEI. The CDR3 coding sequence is TGTGCCAGCGGCCAGCGGGGGGCTGCAGTTACGCAGTATTTT. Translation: CASGQRGAAVTQYF.

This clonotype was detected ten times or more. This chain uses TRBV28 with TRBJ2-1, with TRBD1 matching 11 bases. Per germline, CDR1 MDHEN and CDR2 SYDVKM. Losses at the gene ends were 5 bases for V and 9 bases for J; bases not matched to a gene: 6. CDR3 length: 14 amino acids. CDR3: CASSGQGARGEQFF. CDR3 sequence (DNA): TGTGCCAGCAGTGGACAGGGGGCGCGTGGTGAGCAGTTCTTC.

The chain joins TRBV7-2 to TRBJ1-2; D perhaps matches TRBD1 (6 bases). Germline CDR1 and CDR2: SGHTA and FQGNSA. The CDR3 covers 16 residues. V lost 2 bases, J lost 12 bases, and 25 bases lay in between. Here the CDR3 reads CASSLRICQGFGGHTF. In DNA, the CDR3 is TGTGCCAGCAGCTTAAGAATTTGTCAGGGGTTCGGCGGCCACACCTTC.

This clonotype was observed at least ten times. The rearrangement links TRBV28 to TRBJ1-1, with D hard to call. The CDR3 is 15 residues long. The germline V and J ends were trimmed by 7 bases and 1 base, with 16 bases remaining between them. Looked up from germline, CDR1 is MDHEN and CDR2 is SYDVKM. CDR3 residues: CASNWADTANTEAFF. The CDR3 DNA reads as TGTGCCAGCAACTGGGCGGATACAGCGAACACTGAAGCTTTCTTT.

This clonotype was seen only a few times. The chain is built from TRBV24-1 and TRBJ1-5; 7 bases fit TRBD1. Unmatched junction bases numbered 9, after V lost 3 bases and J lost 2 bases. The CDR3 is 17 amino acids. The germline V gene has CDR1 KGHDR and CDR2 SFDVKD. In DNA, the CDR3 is TGTGCCACCAGTGATGTTGACAGGGAGGACGGCAATCAGCCCCAGCATTTT. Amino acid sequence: CATSDVDREDGNQPQHF.

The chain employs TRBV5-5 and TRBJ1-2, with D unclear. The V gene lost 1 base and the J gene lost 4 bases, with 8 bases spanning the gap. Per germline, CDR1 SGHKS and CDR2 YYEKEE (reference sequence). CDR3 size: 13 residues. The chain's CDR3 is CASSLRPSYGYTF. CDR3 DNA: TGTGCCAGCAGCTTGAGGCCTTCCTATGGCTACACCTTC.

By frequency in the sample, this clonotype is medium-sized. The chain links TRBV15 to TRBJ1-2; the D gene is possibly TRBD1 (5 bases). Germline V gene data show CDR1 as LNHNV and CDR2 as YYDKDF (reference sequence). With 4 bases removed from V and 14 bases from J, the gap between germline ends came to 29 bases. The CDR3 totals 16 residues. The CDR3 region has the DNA TGTGCCACCAGCATCACCAGGACTCTGGGGCAAGTTTCGCAAACCTTC. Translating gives CATSITRTLGQVSQTF.

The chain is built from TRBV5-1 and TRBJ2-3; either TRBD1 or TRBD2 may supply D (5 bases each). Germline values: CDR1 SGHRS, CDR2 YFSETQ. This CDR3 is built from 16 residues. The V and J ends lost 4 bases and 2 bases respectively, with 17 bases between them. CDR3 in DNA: TGCGCCAGCAGCCCGGGGACCACGGGGAACACAGATACGCAGTATTTT. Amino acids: CASSPGTTGNTDTQYF.